The 5 T cell receptor beta chains listed next were all sequenced from one sample in a study of human T cells and chemical hapten exposure (dated by TCRdb to about 2021). The method behind the library was RACE. Sequencing took place on a NextSeq 500. TCRdb cleaned the public reads at Q25 with fastp, built clones with MiXCR and kept in-frame beta chains. Every CDR3 protein is listed once, alongside the most common genes and DNA of its rows. Counted in this sample were tens of thousands of distinct CDR3 sequences; around 10% of them appeared once. Less than 2.5% of the sample goes to the ten largest clones. The sample's time point label, in plain terms: patch test 2, 6 weeks after DPC sensitization. The treatment or condition label for this specimen denotes: therapeutic diphenylcyclopropenone sensitization with weekly scalp DPC. Here the sequenced sample was whole blood, taken in connection with sensitization to the hapten diphenylcyclopropenone (DPC). The receptors come from a middle-aged man with alopecia areata. Some clones in this sample may be carry-over from other donors' samples.

This clonotype has only a few counts. The chain uses TRBV19 and TRBJ2-1, with D possibly TRBD2 on 6 matching bases. Germline values: CDR1 LNHDA, CDR2 SQIVND (reference sequence). Trimming removed 4 bases at V and 3 bases at J, with 19 bases between. The CDR3 extends over 17 amino acids. The CDR3 coding sequence is TGTGCCAGTAGTACGACTAGGCTCCAGTCGATCTACAATGAGCAGTTCTTC. It codes for CASSTTRLQSIYNEQFF.

This clonotype was counted many times. This chain uses TRBV29-1 with TRBJ2-5; 10 bases match TRBD2. The V segment lost 5 bases and the J segment 2 bases; nucleotides outside the gene matches: 5. The CDR3 has 14 amino acids. The germline V gene has CDR1 SQVTM and CDR2 ANQGSEA. DNA of the CDR3: TGCAGCGTTATGACTAGCGGGTCTCAAGAGACCCAGTACTTC. Its translation: CSVMTSGSQETQYF.

The V gene is TRBV14, the J gene TRBJ1-4; D possibly corresponds to TRBD1 (5 bases). The CDR3 has 17 residues. Germline lookup yields CDR1 SGHDN and CDR2 FVKESK. The V gene lost 0 bases and the J gene lost 5 bases, with 16 bases spanning the gap. The CDR3 DNA sequence: TGTGCCAGCAGCCAAGATCCGACCGGCAGGGTAAATGAAAAACTGTTTTTT. This encodes CASSQDPTGRVNEKLFF.

The rearrangement joins TRBV5-1 to TRBJ1-4; D remains unclear. Trimming shortened V by 4 bases and J by 1 base, and 8 bases separated the two germline ends. Per germline, CDR1 SGHRS and CDR2 YFSETQ. This CDR3 is 14 amino acids long. This chain's CDR3 is CASSLDGTNEKLFF. CDR3 coding DNA: TGCGCCAGCAGCCTAGACGGAACTAATGAAAAACTGTTTTTT.

This chain uses TRBV4-3 with TRBJ1-1; no definite D call. Trimming removed 0 bases from V and 1 base from J, with 9 bases in between. Germline V gene sequence: CDR1 LGHNA, CDR2 YSLEER. CDR3 length: 15 residues. CDR3 sequence (DNA): TGCGCCAGCAGCCAAGATTGGGCACGGAACACTGAAGCTTTCTTT. Its protein product is CASSQDWARNTEAFF.